This T cell receptor beta chain was sequenced in a study of CD8 T cells in ankylosing spondylitis. Overall study results and limits: A motif of eight highly homologous TCR beta variants was seen as apparently characteristic of ankylosing spondylitis blood.

This clonotype was detected ten times or more. The target antigen is unknown. MiXCR, applied by TCRdb to the 5' RACE reads, yields one record per CDR3 protein. The repertoire holds about 320,000 distinct CDR3 sequences, with roughly 11% as singletons. The CDR3 totals 15 residues. V gave up 0 bases and J gave up 4 bases, with 12 bases separating them. Germline values: CDR1 SGDLS, CDR2 YYNGEE. This receptor was identified in a female donor with ankylosing spondylitis or in good health (not recorded which). This chain connects TRBV9 to TRBJ2-3, with D possibly TRBD1 on 5 matching bases. The sequenced material came from blood, either unsorted or a sorted T cell fraction (not recorded which). The DNA for the CDR3 is TGTGCCAGCAGCGTAGTCACAGGTCGGGCAGATACGCAGTATTTT. It translates to CASSVVTGRADTQYF.